The table lists the clone carrying this T cell receptor beta chain with a few counts. The CDR3 consists of 14 residues. Germline CDR1 is SGHDT and CDR2 is YYEEEE. With 1 base clipped from V and 8 bases from J, the junction kept 6 bases outside the gene matches. This specimen comes from a study of tumour-infiltrating T cells in Burkitt lymphoma. As for the study in general: Productive clonality predicted overall and progression-free survival.

Profiling relied on immunoSEQ multiplex PCR, and the TCRdb table lists in-frame clones only, not all of them. Altogether more than 12,000 clones are present, about 75% being singletons, with the ten largest covering 7.2%. Sequenced sample: tumor tissue. The receptor was isolated from a human donor with diffuse large B-cell lymphoma. This sequence joins TRBV5-6 and TRBJ1-2; 9 bases map to TRBD1. In DNA, the CDR3 is TGTGCCAGCAGCTTGTTTACAGGGGGCGACGGCTACACCTTC. Residues: CASSLFTGGDGYTF.